The clone carrying this T cell receptor beta chain was detected many times. These data come from a study of T cell repertoires in cytomegalovirus infection. Per germline, CDR1 SGHTA and CDR2 FQGNSA. The germline V and J ends were trimmed by 5 bases and 2 bases, with 4 bases remaining between them. The CDR3 loop spans 13 amino acids. Using its own MiXCR run on the reads, TCRdb lists one record per CDR3 protein. The table lists under 300,000 distinct CDR3 sequences, more than 15% of them singletons. This rearrangement joins TRBV7-2 to TRBJ2-6; no clear D gene. This clonotype was sampled from a human donor in good health (CMV status not recorded). Some clones in this sample may be carry-over from other donors' samples. What was sequenced was CD8+ T cells from PBMCs. The chain's CDR3 is CASSLPGANVLTF. CDR3 nucleotides: TGTGCCAGCAGCCTTCCTGGGGCCAACGTCCTGACTTTC.